The present entry profiles one T cell receptor (beta chain) with its context. As yet, its antigen is unknown. Time point of the sample: peripheral blood 6 weeks after treatment start. Samples were collected from each patient before treatment and during treatment. Each patient gave between 1 and 8 of them in total. Produced via immunoSEQ multiplex PCR; TCRdb's table is partial and in-frame only. Of roughly 25,000 clones in the sample, approximately 86% were seen once. Trimming removed 2 bases from V and 4 bases from J, with 15 bases in between. Germline loops: CDR1 SGHVS, CDR2 FQNEAQ. The CDR3 extends over 16 amino acids. This entry belongs to a study of PD-L1 blockade in urothelial cancer. Findings and caveats of the study: Better progression-free and overall survival followed lower pretreatment blood clonality.

This material consisted of PBMCs, taken around atezolizumab (anti-PD-L1) treatment. This TCR was recovered from a man between 70 and 80 years old with urothelial cancer. The rearrangement uses TRBV7-8 and TRBJ2-1, with D perhaps matching TRBD2 (6 bases). The CDR3 coding sequence is TGTGCCAGCAGCTTAATGGAAGCGGGCTCATACAATGAGCAGTTCTTC. It encodes CASSLMEAGSYNEQFF.